This TCR beta chain was recorded in a study of spatial heterogeneity in lung cancer. Study background: Each distinct TCR and UMI combination averaged more than ten appearances in raw reads.

This clonotype was counted between two and nine times. The time point is: sample taken at primary tumor resection. Sequencing of whole RNA from tumor, nontumor lung or frozen PBMC involved no sorting. Per the germline V gene, CDR1 is WSHSY and CDR2 is SAAADI. This CDR3 is built from 15 residues. V lost 6 bases to trimming and J lost 6 bases; unmatched junction nucleotides: 9. In TCRdb, the 5' RACE reads were re-called with MiXCR into one record per CDR3 protein. The repertoire holds around 87,000 distinct CDR3 sequences, with approximately 12% as singletons. The TCR originated in a male donor with early-stage non-small cell lung cancer. The V and J genes are TRBV10-2 and TRBJ1-5, with 9 positions matching TRBD1. The input for sequencing was PBMCs, taken at surgery. CDR3 in amino acids: CASRTGTGTSQPQHF. Here the CDR3 DNA reads TGCGCCAGCAGGACCGGGACAGGGACAAGTCAGCCCCAGCATTTT.